In this sample, the clone carrying this TCR beta chain is medium-sized. Its antigen is as yet unknown. The TRBV12-4/TRBJ1-2 clonotypes were amplified using barcode primers with ligated adaptors. TCRdb passed the multiplex PCR reads through MiXCR, listing each CDR3 protein once. The sample gives some 200 distinct CDR3 sequences, just over 6.5% of which show up once; about 16% is in the top ten. The CDR3 is 15 residues long. Unmatched junction bases numbered 9, after V lost 5 bases and J lost 3 bases. Study outcomes and limitations: In terms of TCR gene usage, tumor memory CD4+ T cells clustered together with blood and lymph node memory CD4+ cells, as well as with lymph node naive CD4+ cells. Naive CD4+ cells shared approximately 12% of tumor Treg sequences.

Cells sorted as Tregs were CD4+, CD25+ and CD127-/low. Source material: tumor-infiltrating Tregs sorted from the breast tumor. The chain carries TRBV12-3 or TRBV12-4 and TRBJ1-2; 7 bases match TRBD1. This TCR derives from a female donor with breast cancer. The DNA of the CDR3 is TGTGCCAGCAGTGGTTCCGGGACAGAGGACTATGGCTACACCTTC. Translated, it gives CASSGSGTEDYGYTF.